The 18 T cell receptor beta chains presented below share a single source sample, sequenced in a study of OX40 agonist ivuxolimab in advanced cancers. This table comes from immunoSEQ multiplex PCR, and its TCRdb copy is limited to in-frame clones, with some not included. The data hold 25,000 to 35,000 clones, with less than 90% observed a single time. The sample in question was CD4+ or CD8+ T cells sorted from blood, obtained in a trial of the OX40 agonist ivuxolimab. These receptors originate from an adult with an advanced solid tumor such as melanoma, head and neck, liver or kidney cancer.

The V and J genes are TRBV7-2 and TRBJ2-7, with a tentative D call TRBD2 (6 bases). The CDR3 length is 15 residues. Trimming cost V 2 bases and J 2 bases, with 13 bases left between them. Germline lookup yields CDR1 SGHTA and CDR2 FQGNSA. The CDR3 spells CASSLPRTGAYEQYF. Written as DNA, the CDR3 is TGTGCCAGCAGCTTACCAAGGACGGGAGCCTACGAGCAGTACTTC.

The chain is built from TRBV27 and TRBJ2-3, with TRBD2 matching 14 bases. This CDR3 spans 18 amino acids. V shed 6 bases and J 2 bases; nucleotides not matched to a gene: 10. Germline CDR1 and CDR2: MNHEY and SMNVEV (reference sequence). The CDR3 coding sequence is TGTGCCAGCAGGCGACTAGCGGGAGGGCCGGGTGTCACAGATACGCAGTATTTT. This gives the protein CASRRLAGGPGVTDTQYF.

CDR3: CASSMIGRFTSGHQETQYF. The CDR3 region has the DNA TGTGCCAGTAGTATGATCGGTAGGTTTACTAGCGGACACCAAGAGACCCAGTACTTC. The chain carries TRBV19 and TRBJ2-5; 8 bases align to TRBD2. CDR1 is LNHDA and CDR2 is SQIVND in the germline V gene (reference sequence). There are 19 residues in the CDR3. The V gene end was trimmed by 3 bases and the J gene end by 0 bases; junction bases not matched to a gene: 15.

The rearrangement links TRBV15 to TRBJ2-7; D gene uncertain. The V and J ends lost 0 bases and 5 bases respectively, with 20 bases between them. Germline CDR1 LNHNV, CDR2 YYDKDF (reference sequence). This CDR3 contains 17 residues. Here the CDR3 reads CATSRDRRVTAVNEQYF. CDR3 DNA sequence: TGTGCCACCAGCAGAGACCGTAGGGTGACCGCAGTCAACGAGCAGTACTTC.

This chain links TRBV29-1 with TRBJ2-1, with 7 bases fitting TRBD1. CDR1 is SQVTM, CDR2 ANQGSEA, per germline. The J segment lost 8 bases and the V segment lost 6 bases, leaving 4 bases of the junction unmatched. The CDR3 covers 11 residues. CDR3 amino acids: CSVSQGYEQFF. CDR3 bases: TGCAGCGTATCACAGGGGTATGAGCAGTTCTTC.

This rearrangement joins TRBV11-2 to TRBJ2-1, with 12 bases matching TRBD2. The CDR3 loop spans 16 amino acids. In germline, CDR1 is SGHAT, CDR2 FQNNGV. V gave up 4 bases and J gave up 8 bases; unmatched junction bases: 9. CDR3 sequence reads: CASSSPTSGSPDEQFF. CDR3 in DNA: TGTGCCAGCAGCTCGCCGACTAGCGGGAGTCCGGATGAGCAGTTCTTC. Supplemented by reference TRBV11-2 and TRBJ2-1, the full variable domain reads EAGVAQSPRYKIIEKRQSVAFWCNPISGHATLYWYQQILGQGPKLLIQFQNNGVVDDSQLPKDRFSAERLKGVDSTLKIQPAKLEDSAVYLCASSSPTSGSPDEQFFGPGTRLTVL.

In its sample, this clone was seen a few times. A far larger clone is only one base removed, so a read error is likely. The same CDR3 also results from other DNA sequences found in this sample. The chain carries TRBV6-5 and TRBJ1-2; D ambiguous. The V gene lost 5 bases and the J gene lost 8 bases, with 9 bases spanning the gap. The germline gives CDR1 MNHEY, CDR2 SVGAGI. The CDR3 has 11 residues. CDR3 region: CASSEASGYTF. The CDR3 nucleotides are TGTGCCAGCAGTGAAGCGTCAGGCTACACCTTC.

CDR3 bases: TGTGCCAGCAGCCAAACTAGCGGGATTGGCTACGAGCAGTACTTC. It is translated as CASSQTSGIGYEQYF. The rearrangement links TRBV4-2 to TRBJ2-7, with 10 bases lining up with TRBD2. This CDR3 is built from 15 residues. The V and J ends lost 2 bases and 3 bases, in that order; junction bases with no gene match: 4. CDR1 and CDR2 (germline): LGHNA, YNFKEQ.

This rearrangement joins TRBV7-9 to TRBJ2-7; D might be TRBD1 (6 bases). V dropped 5 bases and J dropped 6 bases, with 17 bases sitting between them. CDR1 is SEHNR, CDR2 FQNEAQ, per germline (reference sequence). The CDR3 totals 14 residues. CDR3 sequence (DNA): TGTGCCAGCAGCGTGGGGAGAGGGGGACCCGAGCAGTACTTC. It is translated as CASSVGRGGPEQYF.

The chain has TRBV29-1 and TRBJ2-5, with 12 bases matching TRBD2. With V trimmed by 1 base and J by 2 bases, 5 bases remained unmatched. CDR1 and CDR2 from the germline V gene are SQVTM and ANQGSEA. CDR3 length: 16 amino acids. The CDR3 DNA is TGCAGCGTTGAAGTTCTAGCGGGAGGGGGGCAAGAGACCCAGTACTTC. Its translation: CSVEVLAGGGQETQYF.

The chain carries TRBV7-2 and TRBJ1-1; a possible D gene is TRBD1 (6 bases). CDR1 is SGHTA, CDR2 FQGNSA, per germline. The CDR3 is made up of 16 amino acids. The V and J ends lost 4 bases and 0 bases respectively, with 15 bases between them. The CDR3 DNA sequence: TGTGCCAGCAGCTCCTGGACAGAGATGATGAACACTGAAGCTTTCTTT. It translates to CASSSWTEMMNTEAFF.

This chain links TRBV27 with TRBJ2-1, with no clear D. Germline lookup yields CDR1 MNHEY and CDR2 SMNVEV (reference sequence). Trimming took 6 bases from V and 7 from J, leaving 19 bases between them. There are 15 residues in the CDR3. The CDR3 region is CASRQQNGGLNEQFF. The CDR3 coding sequence is TGTGCCAGCAGACAACAGAACGGTGGGCTTAATGAGCAGTTCTTC.

V is TRBV5-6 and J is TRBJ2-1; D uncertain. Germline CDR1 reads SGHDT; CDR2 reads YYEEEE. The CDR3 runs to 13 residues. Trimming removed 9 bases from V and 2 bases from J, with 12 bases in between. CDR3 DNA sequence: TGTGCCACCTTGAAAGCACCCTACAATGAGCAGTTCTTC. Its protein is CATLKAPYNEQFF.

This chain connects TRBV9 to TRBJ1-4; 7 nucleotides agree with TRBD1. The CDR3 has 15 residues. V shed 1 base and J 2 bases; nucleotides not matched to a gene: 2. Germline CDR1 reads SGDLS; CDR2 reads YYNGEE. The DNA for the CDR3 is TGTGCCAGCAGCGTAACAGGGGTGACTAATGAAAAACTGTTTTTT. Protein sequence: CASSVTGVTNEKLFF.

This clone was recorded only once. V gene TRBV6-4 combines with J gene TRBJ2-6, with 8 nucleotides matching TRBD1. The length of the CDR3 is 18 residues. The V and J ends lost 0 bases and 1 base, in that order; junction bases with no gene match: 5. From germline, CDR1 is MRHNA and CDR2 SNTAGT. The CDR3 reads CASSDSTGASSGANVLTF. CDR3 DNA: TGTGCCAGCAGTGACTCGACAGGGGCCTCATCTGGGGCCAACGTCCTGACTTTC.

The chain recombines TRBV4-2 with TRBJ2-1; D is uncertain. The CDR3 length is 16 residues. V dropped 2 bases and J dropped 2 bases, with 13 bases sitting between them. The germline CDR1 and CDR2 sequences are LGHNA and YNFKEQ. The CDR3 region is CASSQHLGPAYNEQFF. Written as DNA, the CDR3 is TGTGCCAGCAGCCAACACTTAGGGCCTGCCTACAATGAGCAGTTCTTC.

V is TRBV21-1 and J is TRBJ1-1; the table's TRBD1 call for D was not verified on the DNA. TRBV21-1 corresponds to a pseudogene. The CDR3 extends over 15 amino acids. CDR3 coding DNA: TGTGCCAGCAGCCGACGGACAGGAAAGAACACTGAAGCTTTCTTT. It specifies CASSRRTGKNTEAFF.

The gene calls are TRBV10-3 and TRBJ1-1; D is undetermined. Germline loops: CDR1 ENHRY, CDR2 SYGVKD. The CDR3 extends over 16 amino acids. The germline V and J ends were trimmed by 0 bases and 1 base, with 12 bases remaining between them. Here the CDR3 DNA reads TGTGCCATCAGTGAGTCGAGAGTATCCCAGAACACTGAAGCTTTCTTT. Translating it yields CAISESRVSQNTEAFF.